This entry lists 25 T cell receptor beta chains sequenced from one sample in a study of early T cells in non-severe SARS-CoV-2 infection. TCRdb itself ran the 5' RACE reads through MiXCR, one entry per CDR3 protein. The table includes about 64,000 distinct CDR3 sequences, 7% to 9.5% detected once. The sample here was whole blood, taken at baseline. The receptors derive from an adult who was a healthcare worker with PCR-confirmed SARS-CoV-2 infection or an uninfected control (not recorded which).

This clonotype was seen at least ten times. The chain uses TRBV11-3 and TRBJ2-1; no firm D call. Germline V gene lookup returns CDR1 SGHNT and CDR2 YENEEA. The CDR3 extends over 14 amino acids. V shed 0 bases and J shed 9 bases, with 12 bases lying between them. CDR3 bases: TGTGCCAGCAGCTTAGATCCCGGTCCCTTTGAGCAGTTCTTC. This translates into CASSLDPGPFEQFF.

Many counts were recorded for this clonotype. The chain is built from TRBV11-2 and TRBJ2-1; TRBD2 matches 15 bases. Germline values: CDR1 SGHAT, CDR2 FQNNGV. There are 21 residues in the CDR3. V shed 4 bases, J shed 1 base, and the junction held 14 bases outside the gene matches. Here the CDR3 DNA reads TGTGCCAGCAGCTCCCTCCGGATGGGACTAGCGGGAGGTGGGTCCTACAATGAGCAGTTCTTC. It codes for CASSSLRMGLAGGGSYNEQFF.

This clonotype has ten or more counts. CDR3 in amino acids: CASSTPERTDTQYF. The CDR3 DNA sequence: TGTGCCAGCTCCACACCGGAACGGACAGATACGCAGTATTTT. The chain combines TRBV18 with TRBJ2-3; D unresolved. CDR3 length equals 14 residues. Trimming pared 6 bases from V and 3 bases from J, leaving 13 bases between. Looked up from germline, CDR1 is KGHSH and CDR2 is LQKENI.

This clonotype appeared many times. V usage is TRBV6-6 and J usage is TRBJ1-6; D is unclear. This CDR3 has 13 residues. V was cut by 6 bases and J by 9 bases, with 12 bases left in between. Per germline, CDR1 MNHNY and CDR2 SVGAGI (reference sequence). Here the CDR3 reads CASSSIEGSPLHF. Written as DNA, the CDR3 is TGTGCCAGCAGCTCCATTGAGGGTTCACCCCTCCACTTT.

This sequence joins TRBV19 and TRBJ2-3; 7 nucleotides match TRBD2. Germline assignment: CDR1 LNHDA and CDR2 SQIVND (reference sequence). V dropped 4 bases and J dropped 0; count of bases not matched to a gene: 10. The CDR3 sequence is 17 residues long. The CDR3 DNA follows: TGTGCCAGTAGTACCTCAACCGGGACTAAGAGCACAGATACGCAGTATTTT. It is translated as CASSTSTGTKSTDTQYF.

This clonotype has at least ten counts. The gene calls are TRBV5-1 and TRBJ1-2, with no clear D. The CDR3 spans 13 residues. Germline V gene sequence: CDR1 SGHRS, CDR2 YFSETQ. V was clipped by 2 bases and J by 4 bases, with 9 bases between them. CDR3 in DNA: TGCGCCAGCAGCTTAACGGGTTCCTATGGCTACACCTTC. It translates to CASSLTGSYGYTF.

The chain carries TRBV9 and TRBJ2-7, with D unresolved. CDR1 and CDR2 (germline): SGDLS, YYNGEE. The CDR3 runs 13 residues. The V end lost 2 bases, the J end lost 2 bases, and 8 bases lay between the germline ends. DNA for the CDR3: TGTGCCAGCAGCGTTGGTCCTGCCTACGAGCAGTACTTC. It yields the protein CASSVGPAYEQYF.

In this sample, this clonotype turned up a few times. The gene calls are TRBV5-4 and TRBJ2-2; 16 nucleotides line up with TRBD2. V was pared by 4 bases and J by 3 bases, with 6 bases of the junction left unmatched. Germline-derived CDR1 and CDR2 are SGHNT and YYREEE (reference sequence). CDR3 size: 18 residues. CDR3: CASSPGGLAGGYTGELFF. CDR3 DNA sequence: TGTGCCAGCAGCCCGGGGGGACTAGCGGGAGGGTACACCGGGGAGCTGTTTTTT.

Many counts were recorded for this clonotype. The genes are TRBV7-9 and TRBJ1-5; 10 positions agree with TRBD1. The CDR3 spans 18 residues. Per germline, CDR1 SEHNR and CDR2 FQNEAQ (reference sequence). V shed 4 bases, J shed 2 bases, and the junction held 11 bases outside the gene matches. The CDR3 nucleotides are TGTGCCAGCAGCTGGTCGGGGACAGGGGTTAGTGGCAATCAGCCCCAGCATTTT. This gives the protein CASSWSGTGVSGNQPQHF.

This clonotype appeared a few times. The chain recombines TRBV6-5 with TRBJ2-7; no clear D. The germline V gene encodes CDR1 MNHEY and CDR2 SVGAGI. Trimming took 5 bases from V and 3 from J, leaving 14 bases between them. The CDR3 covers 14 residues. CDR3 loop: CASSPPGLRYEQYF. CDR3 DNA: TGTGCCAGCAGTCCACCGGGTCTCCGCTACGAGCAGTACTTC.

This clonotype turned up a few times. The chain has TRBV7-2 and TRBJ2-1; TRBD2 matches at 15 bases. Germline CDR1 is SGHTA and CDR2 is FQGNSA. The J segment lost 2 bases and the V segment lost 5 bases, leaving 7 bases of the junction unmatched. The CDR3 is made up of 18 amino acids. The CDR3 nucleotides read TGTGCCAGCAGCCGGACTAGCGGGAGGGCCGTGGCCTACAATGAGCAGTTCTTC. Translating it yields CASSRTSGRAVAYNEQFF.

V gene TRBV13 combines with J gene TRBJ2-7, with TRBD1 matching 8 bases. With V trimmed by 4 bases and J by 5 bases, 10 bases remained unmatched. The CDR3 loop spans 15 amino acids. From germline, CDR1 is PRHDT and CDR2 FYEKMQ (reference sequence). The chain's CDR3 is CASSSGQGIANEQYF. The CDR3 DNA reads TGTGCCAGCAGCTCCGGACAGGGAATTGCGAACGAGCAGTACTTC. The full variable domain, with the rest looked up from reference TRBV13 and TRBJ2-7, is AAGVIQSPRHLIKEKRETATLKCYPIPRHDTVYWYQQGPGQDPQFLISFYEKMQSDKGSIPDRFSAQQFSDYHSELNMSSLELGDSALYFCASSSGQGIANEQYFGPGTRLTVT.

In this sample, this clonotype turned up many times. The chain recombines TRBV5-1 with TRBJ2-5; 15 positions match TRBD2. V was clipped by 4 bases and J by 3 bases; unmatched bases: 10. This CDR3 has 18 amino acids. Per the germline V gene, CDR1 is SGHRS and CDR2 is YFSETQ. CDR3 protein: CASSTGTSGRPTEETQYF. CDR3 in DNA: TGCGCCAGCAGCACCGGGACTAGCGGGAGGCCCACTGAAGAGACCCAGTACTTC.

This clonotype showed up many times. CDR3 coding DNA: TGCAGTGCCATTAGCGGGAACTCCTACAATGAGCAGTTCTTC. Its protein product is CSAISGNSYNEQFF. The chain combines TRBV20-1 with TRBJ2-1, with 8 bases that match TRBD2. Germline V lookup: CDR1 DFQATT, CDR2 SNEGSKA (reference sequence). The CDR3 runs to 14 residues. V trimming: 6 bases; J trimming: 0 bases; junction bases outside the gene matches: 4.

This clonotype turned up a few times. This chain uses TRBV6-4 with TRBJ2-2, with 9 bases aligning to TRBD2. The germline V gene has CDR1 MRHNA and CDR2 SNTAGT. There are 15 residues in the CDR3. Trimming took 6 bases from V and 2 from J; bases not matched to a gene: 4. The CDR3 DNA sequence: TGTGCCAGCAGCCCGACTAGCGGAAACACCGGGGAGCTGTTTTTT. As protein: CASSPTSGNTGELFF.

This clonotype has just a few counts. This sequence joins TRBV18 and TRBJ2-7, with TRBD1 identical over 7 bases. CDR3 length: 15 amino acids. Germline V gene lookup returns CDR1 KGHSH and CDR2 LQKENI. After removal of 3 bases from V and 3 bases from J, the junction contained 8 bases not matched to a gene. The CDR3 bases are TGTGCCAGCTCACCCTCCGGGACAGTCATCTACGAGCAGTACTTC. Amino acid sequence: CASSPSGTVIYEQYF.

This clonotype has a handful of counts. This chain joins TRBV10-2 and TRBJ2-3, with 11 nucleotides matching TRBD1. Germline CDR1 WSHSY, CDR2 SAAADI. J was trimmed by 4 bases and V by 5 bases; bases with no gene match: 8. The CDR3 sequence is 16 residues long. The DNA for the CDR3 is TGCGCCAGCAGTTATGGACAGGGGGCGATTTCAGATACGCAGTATTTT. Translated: CASSYGQGAISDTQYF.

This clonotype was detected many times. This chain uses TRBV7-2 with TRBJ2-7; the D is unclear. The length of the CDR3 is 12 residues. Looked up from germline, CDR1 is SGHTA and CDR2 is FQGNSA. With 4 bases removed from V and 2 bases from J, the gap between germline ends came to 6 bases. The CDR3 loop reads CASSSHPYEQYF. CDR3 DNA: TGTGCCAGCAGCTCTCACCCCTACGAGCAGTACTTC.

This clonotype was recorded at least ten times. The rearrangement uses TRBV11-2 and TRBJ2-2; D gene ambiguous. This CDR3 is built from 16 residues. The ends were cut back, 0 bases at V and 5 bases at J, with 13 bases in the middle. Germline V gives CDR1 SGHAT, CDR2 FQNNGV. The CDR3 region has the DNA TGTGCCAGCAGCTTAGAACCAAGAGGATGGACCGGGGAGCTGTTTTTT. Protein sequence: CASSLEPRGWTGELFF.

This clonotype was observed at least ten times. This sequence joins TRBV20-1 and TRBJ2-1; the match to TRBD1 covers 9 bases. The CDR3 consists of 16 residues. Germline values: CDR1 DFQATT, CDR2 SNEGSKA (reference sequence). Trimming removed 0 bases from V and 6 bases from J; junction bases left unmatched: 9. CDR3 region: CSARDPGQGRGNEQFF. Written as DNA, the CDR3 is TGCAGTGCTAGAGATCCGGGACAGGGAAGGGGCAATGAGCAGTTCTTC.

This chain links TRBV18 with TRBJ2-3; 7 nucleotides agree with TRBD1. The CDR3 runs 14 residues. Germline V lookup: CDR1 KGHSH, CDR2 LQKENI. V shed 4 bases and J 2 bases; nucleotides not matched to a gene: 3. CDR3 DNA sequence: TGTGCCAGCTCACGGGACAGCCCCACAGATACGCAGTATTTT. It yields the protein CASSRDSPTDTQYF. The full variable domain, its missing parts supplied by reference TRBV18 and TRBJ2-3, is NAGVMQNPRHLVRRRGQEARLRCSPMKGHSHVYWYRQLPEEGLKFMVYLQKENIIDESGMPKERFSAEFPKEGPSILRIQQVVRGDSAAYFCASSRDSPTDTQYFGPGTRLTVL.

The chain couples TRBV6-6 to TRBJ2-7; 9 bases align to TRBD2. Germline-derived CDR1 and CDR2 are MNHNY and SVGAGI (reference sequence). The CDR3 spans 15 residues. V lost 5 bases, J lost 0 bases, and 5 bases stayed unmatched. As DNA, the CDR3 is TGTGCCAGCAGTCGCAGGACTAGCGCCTCCTACGAGCAGTACTTC. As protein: CASSRRTSASYEQYF.

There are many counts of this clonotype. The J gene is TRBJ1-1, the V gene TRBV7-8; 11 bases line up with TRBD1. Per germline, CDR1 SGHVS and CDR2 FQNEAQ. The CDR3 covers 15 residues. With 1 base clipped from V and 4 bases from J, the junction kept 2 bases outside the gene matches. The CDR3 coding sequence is TGTGCCAGCAGCTTAGTTGGGACAGGGGGCACTGAAGCTTTCTTT. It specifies CASSLVGTGGTEAFF.

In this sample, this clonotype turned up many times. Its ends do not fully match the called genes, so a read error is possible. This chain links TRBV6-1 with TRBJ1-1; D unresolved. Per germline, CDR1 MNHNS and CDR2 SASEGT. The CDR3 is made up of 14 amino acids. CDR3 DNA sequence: TGTGCCAGCAGTGAAGTCGGGTCCTGGACTGAAGTTTTCTTT. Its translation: CASSEVGSWTEVFF.

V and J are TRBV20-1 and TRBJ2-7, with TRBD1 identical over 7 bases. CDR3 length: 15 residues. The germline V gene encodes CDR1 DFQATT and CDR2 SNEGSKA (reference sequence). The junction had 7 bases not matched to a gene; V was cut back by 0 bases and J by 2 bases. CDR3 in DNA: TGCAGTGCTAGAGATCGGACAACAGGGGCCTACGAGCAGTACTTC. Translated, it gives CSARDRTTGAYEQYF.